Each of the 22 T cell receptor beta chains below was sequenced from the same sample in a study of tumor-infiltrating lymphocytes in primary liver carcinoma. Bulk tissue was left unsorted, and RNA and DNA were co-extracted from 20-30 mg of it. The investigators made TCR beta cDNA from approximately 0.5 ug total RNA, using a constant-region primer. Sequencing libraries for TCR beta derived from three nested multiplex PCR rounds that used slightly modified ARM-PCR. TRBV1-TRBV30 forward primers and a C-beta reverse primer were used in the first two PCR rounds, which each ran for ten to eleven cycles. From the multiplex PCR reads, TCRdb called clonotypes with MiXCR, one entry per CDR3 protein. The repertoire includes under 150,000 distinct CDR3 sequences, less than 75% of them detected once, and 7.5% to 10% sits in the top ten. The sequenced sample was tumor-adjacent normal liver tissue. The receptors were gathered from a woman aged 55-75 years with primary liver carcinoma and hepatitis B virus infection.

In regard to this clonotype: Mismatch with germline at one junction end may stem from a read error. The chain joins TRBV6-6 to TRBJ1-1; 8 positions agree with TRBD1. Germline V lookup: CDR1 MNHNY, CDR2 SVGAGI (reference sequence). The length of the CDR3 is 15 residues. For the CDR3, the DNA is TGTGCCAGCAGTCACGGGACAGGCCAAGCGACTGAAGCTTTCTTC. This codes for CASSHGTGQATEAFF.

The chain carries TRBV6-5 and TRBJ2-5; D might be TRBD1 (6 bases). Germline CDR1 MNHEY, CDR2 SVGAGI. The CDR3 sequence is 15 residues long. Between the trimmed V and J ends, which lost 6 bases and 0 bases, there was a span of 14 bases. Written as DNA, the CDR3 is TGTGCCAGCAGGCGAAACAGGGCGAACCAAGAGACCCAGTACTTC. Translation: CASRRNRANQETQYF.

Regarding this clonotype: A read error is possible here, since a much larger clone lies one base away. The V and J genes are TRBV7-9 and TRBJ2-5, with 8 bases that match TRBD1. This CDR3 has 14 residues. Per the germline V gene, CDR1 is SEHNR and CDR2 is FQNEAQ (reference sequence). Here the CDR3 DNA reads TGTGCCAGCAGTCCCGGGACAGGCCAAGAGACCCAGCACTTC. Translated: CASSPGTGQETQHF.

This sequence joins TRBV4-1 and TRBJ2-5; a possible D gene is TRBD2 (6 bases). The length of the CDR3 is 19 residues. Trimming took off 1 base at V and 3 bases at J, with 24 bases between the two ends. Germline V CDR1 and CDR2: MGHRA, YSYEKL. CDR3 nucleotide sequence: TGCGCCAGCAGCCAAGTTGGCGGGAAGGCTCGCAGGGTTGAAGAGACCCAGTACTTC. Translating it yields CASSQVGGKARRVEETQYF.

This clonotype turned up a few times. A much larger clone differs from this one at a single base, so this may be a read error. Without the conserved terminal phenylalanine or tryptophan, this CDR3 likely stems from a read error. The J gene is TRBJ2-1, the V gene TRBV14; 8 bases map to TRBD2. This CDR3 has 15 residues. V lost 4 bases, J lost 8 bases, and 10 bases stayed unmatched. Germline V CDR1 and CDR2: SGHDN, FVKESK. The CDR3 loop reads CASSLTGLARHEQFS. The CDR3 DNA reads TGTGCCAGCAGCCTAACCGGACTAGCACGGCATGAGCAGTTCTCC.

The count of this clonotype is one. The rearrangement links TRBV2 to TRBJ1-1; 9 bases line up with TRBD1. Germline V gene lookup returns CDR1 SNHLY and CDR2 FYNNEI. V was clipped by 8 bases and J by 4 bases; unmatched bases: 5. This CDR3 is 13 amino acids long. In DNA form, the CDR3 reads TGTGCCAGCCGGACAGGGGTCGTCACTGAAGCTTTCTTT. It is translated as CASRTGVVTEAFF.

Concerning this clonotype: One end of the junction is discordant with germline, which a read error may explain. V is TRBV7-3 and J is TRBJ2-6; D is uncertain. CDR1 is SGHTA and CDR2 is FQGTGA in the germline V gene. CDR3 length: 18 residues. CDR3 protein: CTSSLSGRNRPGANVLTF. CDR3 coding DNA: TGCACCAGCAGCTTAAGTGGCAGAAACCGACCTGGGGCCAACGTCCTGACTTTC.

Note on this clonotype: A junction end diverges from the germline sequence, so it may reflect a read error. The genes are TRBV6-6 and TRBJ2-7; tentative D call: TRBD2 (7 bases). This CDR3 spans 15 amino acids. Germline V lookup: CDR1 MNHNY, CDR2 SVGAGI (reference sequence). CDR3 in DNA: TGTGTCAGCAGTTACTCGGGGGGCCCCGGCCCCGAGCAGTACTTC. Translating it yields CVSSYSGGPGPEQYF.

In regard to this clonotype: Compared with germline, one end of the junction differs, possibly owing to a read error. The rearrangement links TRBV29-1 to TRBJ2-1; D uncertain. CDR1 is SQVTM, CDR2 ANQGSEA, per germline. CDR3 length: 14 residues. In nucleotides, the CDR3 is TGCAGCGCCCCGGAGAACCTGGGTTTCAATGAGCTGTTCTTC. Translating gives CSAPENLGFNELFF.

This chain joins TRBV5-1 and TRBJ2-7; TRBD1 matches at 11 bases. The germline gives CDR1 SGHRS, CDR2 YFSETQ. The CDR3 consists of 16 residues. V lost 0 bases to trimming and J lost 5 bases; unmatched junction nucleotides: 7. DNA of the CDR3: TGCGCCAGCAGCTTGGCCGACTGGACAGGGGGCGACGAGCAGTACTTC. It is translated as CASSLADWTGGDEQYF.

This clonotype was counted at least ten times. CDR3 amino acids: CASREDISGNTIYF. The CDR3 region has the DNA TGTGCCAGCAGGGAGGACATCTCTGGAAACACCATATATTTT. The chain recombines TRBV12-3 or TRBV12-4 with TRBJ1-3, with a possible D match to TRBD1 (5 bases). The V gene lost 6 bases and the J gene lost 0 bases, with 9 bases spanning the gap. The CDR3 has 14 amino acids.

The chain is built from TRBV7-3 and TRBJ2-1, with D hard to call. The CDR3 covers 17 residues. Germline values: CDR1 SGHTA, CDR2 FQGTGA. Trimming shortened V by 1 base and J by 6 bases, and 19 bases separated the two germline ends. The DNA of the CDR3 is TGTGCCAGCAGCTTAAAGTCTGGTCAAGCTTCGATCAATGAGCAGTTCTTC. Protein sequence: CASSLKSGQASINEQFF.

V is TRBV11-2 and J is TRBJ2-2, with 11 nucleotides matching TRBD2. Trimming removed 5 bases from V and 5 bases from J; junction bases left unmatched: 16. Germline V gives CDR1 SGHAT, CDR2 FQNNGV. The CDR3 has 19 amino acids. The CDR3 DNA reads TGTGCCAGCAGCCCCGACATCGGGACTAGCGGTATGGAGACCGGGGAGCTGTTTTTT. Protein sequence: CASSPDIGTSGMETGELFF. Supplemented by reference TRBV11-2 and TRBJ2-2, the full variable domain reads EAGVAQSPRYKIIEKRQSVAFWCNPISGHATLYWYQQILGQGPKLLIQFQNNGVVDDSQLPKDRFSAERLKGVDSTLKIQPAKLEDSAVYLCASSPDIGTSGMETGELFFGEGSRLTVL.

In regard to this clonotype: A much larger clone lies one base from this, so it may be a read error. The gene calls are TRBV28 and TRBJ2-7; TRBD1 matches 7 bases. Germline values: CDR1 MDHEN, CDR2 SYDVKM. CDR3 size: 12 residues. Here the CDR3 DNA reads TGTGCCAGCCGAGACAGGGTCTACGAGCACTACTTC. Its protein product is CASRDRVYEHYF.

As regards this clonotype: At one boundary the junction diverges from the germline segment, which might be a read error. The V gene is TRBV4-1, the J gene TRBJ2-5; 13 bases align to TRBD2. Germline CDR1 and CDR2: MGHRA and YSYEKL. The CDR3 spans 17 residues. For the CDR3, the DNA is TGCGCCAGCGGCCAAGGGGGACTAGCGGGGCTACAAGAGATCCATTACTTC. The encoded protein is CASGQGGLAGLQEIHYF.

Comments on this clonotype: This may arise from a read error, as a much more abundant clone is one base away. The chain links TRBV24-1 to TRBJ2-3, with 8 positions matching TRBD2. Germline loops: CDR1 KGHDR, CDR2 SFDVKD. The CDR3 spans 16 residues. CDR3 protein: CTTSGAGGGGTDTQYF. The CDR3 DNA follows: TGTACCACCAGTGGGGCGGGAGGAGGAGGCACAGATACGCAGTATTTT.

As regards this clonotype: A read error may explain this, as a much larger clone is one base away. As the CDR3 is not closed by the conserved phenylalanine or tryptophan, this likely results from a read error. V gene TRBV28 combines with J gene TRBJ1-6; 7 nucleotides agree with TRBD1. The V segment lost 3 bases and the J segment 7 bases; nucleotides outside the gene matches: 3. Per the germline V gene, CDR1 is MDHEN and CDR2 is SYDVKM. CDR3 length: 14 amino acids. The CDR3 reads CASSLETGNSPLHI. In nucleotides, the CDR3 is TGTGCCAGCAGTTTGGAGACAGGGAATTCACCCCTCCACATT.

The chain combines TRBV7-9 with TRBJ2-1, with D maybe TRBD2 (6 bases). Per germline, CDR1 SEHNR and CDR2 FQNEAQ (reference sequence). This CDR3 is 11 amino acids long. Trimming shortened V by 8 bases and J by 11 bases, and 13 bases separated the two germline ends. CDR3 protein: CASSGRVKQFF. In DNA form, the CDR3 reads TGTGCCAGCTCCGGGAGAGTTAAGCAGTTCTTC.

On this clonotype itself: Given the absence of the conserved phenylalanine or tryptophan at the CDR3 end, a read error is likely. This rearrangement joins TRBV12-3 or TRBV12-4 to TRBJ2-6; D is perhaps TRBD1 (6 bases). The CDR3 covers 16 residues. V lost 5 bases and J 4 bases, leaving 15 bases between the germline ends. The CDR3 DNA is TGTGCCAGCAGTCCTCATCCAGGGGCCGGGGCCAACGTCCTGACTTCC. It specifies CASSPHPGAGANVLTS.

Comment on this clonotype: The CDR3 ends on some other residue instead of the conserved phenylalanine or tryptophan, so this is likely a read error. The rearrangement links TRBV29-1 to TRBJ2-5; TRBD2 is a possible D gene (5 bases). The CDR3 totals 15 residues. CDR1 is SQVTM and CDR2 is ANQGSEA in the germline V gene. The V gene lost 6 bases and the J gene lost 2 bases, with 19 bases spanning the gap. The CDR3 nucleotides are TGCAGCGTCGAGGGCCCGCTCCCCTCTCAAGAGACCCAGTACTAC. Protein: CSVEGPLPSQETQYY.

A word on this clonotype: Possible read error: a much larger clone is one base away. The V and J genes are TRBV24-1 and TRBJ1-5; D is perhaps TRBD1 (5 bases). Trimming cost V 4 bases and J 0 bases, with 9 bases left between them. CDR1 and CDR2 (germline): KGHDR, SFDVKD. There are 15 residues in the CDR3. The CDR3 region has the DNA TGTGCCACCAGTGAGTCAGGGCATAGCAATCAGCCCCAGCATTTT. Encoded protein: CATSESGHSNQPQHF.

Details on this clonotype: Compared with germline, one end of the junction differs, possibly owing to a read error. The V gene is TRBV11-2, the J gene TRBJ1-1; D is possibly TRBD1 (5 bases). This CDR3 is built from 20 residues. The germline V gene has CDR1 SGHAT and CDR2 FQNNGV. The CDR3 region is CVSSTHRHGHLRFWGYEAFF. DNA of the CDR3: TGTGTCAGCAGCACACATCGGCACGGACACCTTCGCTTTTGGGGCTATGAAGCTTTCTTT.